This entry features one T cell receptor beta chain sequence. Its specificity is unknown. This CDR3 is 13 amino acids long. CDR1 is SGHVS, CDR2 FNYEAQ, per germline. The PCR used 52 TRBV and 13 TRBJ primers. TCRdb's copy holds only in-frame clones and misses some; the assay was immunoSEQ multiplex PCR. The sample has about 2,000 clones, around 64% seen once. The entry originates in a study of regulatory T cells. Autoimmunity was present in every CD3G-deficient patient, worse in two. Study conclusions and caveats: Skewed V and J usage and few unique V-J pairs marked patient repertoires, most in Tregs. Shannon entropy was nonsignificantly lower in patient CD8+ T cells than control CD8+ cells.

The origin of this receptor is a person aged 25 to 39 with CD3G deficiency. The chain carries TRBV7-6 and TRBJ2-5, with TRBD1 matching over 8 bases. The better agreement between TRBJ2-7 and the DNA end casts doubt on the J call. What was sequenced was CD8+ T cells sorted from blood. DNA for the CDR3: TGTGCCAGCAGCCCTGGACAGGGCTACGAGCAGTACTTC. It is translated as CASSPGQGYEQYF.